This T cell receptor beta chain was identified in a study of blood T cells in healthy people across ages. Comments on this clonotype: No antigen is known for it.

Whenever a sample was processed, at least 6.5 million PBMCs were isolated. The CDR3 runs 14 residues. With V trimmed by 4 bases and J by 9 bases, 4 bases remained unmatched. Germline V gene lookup returns CDR1 LGHDT and CDR2 YNNKEL (reference sequence). A second PCR, run for about 7 to 11 cycles, used a sample-barcoded 5' primer plus a J-beta primer mix. TCRdb re-called the 5' RACE reads through MiXCR, storing one row per CDR3 protein. The sample holds a few hundred thousand distinct CDR3 sequences; around 30% are singletons and the top ten take over 25%. Broader study findings: From one million sequenced T cells, diversity estimates were lower bounds.

This TCR derives from an older woman in good health. V is TRBV3-1 and J is TRBJ1-4; 11 bases line up with TRBD1. The sequenced sample consisted of blood. As DNA, the CDR3 is TGTGCCAGCAGCCTCGGGACAGGGGGGAAAAAACTGTTTTTT. It codes for CASSLGTGGKKLFF.